This TCR beta chain was obtained from a study of graft-versus-host responses after intestinal transplantation. Study as a whole: The study gave all recipients anti-thymocyte globulin induction, then tacrolimus and steroids for 2 to 3 years.

The study, taken as a whole, reports: Subjects displaying graft-donor T cell macrochimerism possessed elevated graft-versus-host to host-versus-graft clonal ratios inside allografts. GvH clone levels peaked in circulation, and this peak was associated with early post-transplant HvG declines.

About this clone: The antigen is not known.

The table came from immunoSEQ multiplex PCR; TCRdb's copy has only in-frame clones and leaves some out. The data show about 120,000 clones, 90% to 95% seen once. This clonotype was obtained from a human donor who was the organ donor for an intestinal transplant. The specimen was unstimulated CD4+ T cells sorted from spleen or lymph node cells, collected before transplant.

The chain's CDR3 is CASSLERSLDTGELFF. DNA for the CDR3: TGTGCCAGCAGCTTAGAGAGGTCACTGGACACCGGGGAGCTGTTTTTT. The chain combines TRBV11-2 with TRBJ2-2; D remains unclear. The germline gives CDR1 SGHAT, CDR2 FQNNGV. With 0 bases removed from V and 3 bases from J, the gap between germline ends came to 11 bases. The CDR3 is 16 residues long.